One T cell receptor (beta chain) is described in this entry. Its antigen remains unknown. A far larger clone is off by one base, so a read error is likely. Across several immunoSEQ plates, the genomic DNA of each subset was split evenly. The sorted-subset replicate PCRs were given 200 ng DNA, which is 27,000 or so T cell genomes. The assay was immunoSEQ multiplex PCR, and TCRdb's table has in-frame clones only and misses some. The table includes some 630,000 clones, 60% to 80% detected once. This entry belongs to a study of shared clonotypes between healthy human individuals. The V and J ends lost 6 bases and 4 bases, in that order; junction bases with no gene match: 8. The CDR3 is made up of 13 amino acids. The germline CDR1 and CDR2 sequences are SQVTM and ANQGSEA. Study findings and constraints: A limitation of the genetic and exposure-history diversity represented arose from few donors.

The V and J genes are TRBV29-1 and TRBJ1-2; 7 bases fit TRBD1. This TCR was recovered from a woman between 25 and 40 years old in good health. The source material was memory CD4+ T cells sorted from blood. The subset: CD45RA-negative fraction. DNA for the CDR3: TGCAGCGTCAAACGGGCAGGGGGCTATGGCTACACCTTC. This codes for CSVKRAGGYGYTF.